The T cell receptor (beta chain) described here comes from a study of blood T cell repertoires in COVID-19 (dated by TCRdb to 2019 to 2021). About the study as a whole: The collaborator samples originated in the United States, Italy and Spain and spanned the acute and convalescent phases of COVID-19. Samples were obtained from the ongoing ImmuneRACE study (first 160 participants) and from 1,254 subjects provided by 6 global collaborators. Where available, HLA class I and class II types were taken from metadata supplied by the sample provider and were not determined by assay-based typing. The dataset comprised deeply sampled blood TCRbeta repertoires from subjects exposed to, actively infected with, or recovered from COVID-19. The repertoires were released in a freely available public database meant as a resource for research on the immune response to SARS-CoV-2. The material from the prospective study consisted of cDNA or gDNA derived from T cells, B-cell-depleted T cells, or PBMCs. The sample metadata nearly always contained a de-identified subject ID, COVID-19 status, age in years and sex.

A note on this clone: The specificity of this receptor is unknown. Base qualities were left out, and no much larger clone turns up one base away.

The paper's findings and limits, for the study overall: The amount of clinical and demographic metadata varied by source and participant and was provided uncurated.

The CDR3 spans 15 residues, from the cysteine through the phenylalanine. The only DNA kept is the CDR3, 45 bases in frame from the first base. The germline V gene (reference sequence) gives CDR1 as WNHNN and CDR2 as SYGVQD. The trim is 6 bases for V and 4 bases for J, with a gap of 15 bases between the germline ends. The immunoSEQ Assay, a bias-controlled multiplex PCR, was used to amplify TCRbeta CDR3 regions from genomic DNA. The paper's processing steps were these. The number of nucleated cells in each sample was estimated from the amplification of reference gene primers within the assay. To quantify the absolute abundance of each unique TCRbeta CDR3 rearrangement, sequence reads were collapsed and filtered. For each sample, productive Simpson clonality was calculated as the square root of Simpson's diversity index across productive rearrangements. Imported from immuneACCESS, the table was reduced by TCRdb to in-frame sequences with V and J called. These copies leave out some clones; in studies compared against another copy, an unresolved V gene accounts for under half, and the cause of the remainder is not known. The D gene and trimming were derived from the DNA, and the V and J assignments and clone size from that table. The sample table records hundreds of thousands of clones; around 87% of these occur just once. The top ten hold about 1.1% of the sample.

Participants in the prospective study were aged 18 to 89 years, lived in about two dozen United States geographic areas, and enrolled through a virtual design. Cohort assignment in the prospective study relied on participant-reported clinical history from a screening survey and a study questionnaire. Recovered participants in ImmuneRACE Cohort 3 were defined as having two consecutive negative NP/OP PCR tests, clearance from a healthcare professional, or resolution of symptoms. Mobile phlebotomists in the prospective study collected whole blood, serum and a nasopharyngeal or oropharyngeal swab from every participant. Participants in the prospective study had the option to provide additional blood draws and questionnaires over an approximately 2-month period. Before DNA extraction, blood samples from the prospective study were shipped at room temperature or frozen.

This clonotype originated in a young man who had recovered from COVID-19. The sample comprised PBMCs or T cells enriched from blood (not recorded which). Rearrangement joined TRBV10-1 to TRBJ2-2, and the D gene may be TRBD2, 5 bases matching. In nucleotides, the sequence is TGCGCCAGCAGCCCCAACGTCGGGGTCACCGGGGAGCTGTTTTTT. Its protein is CASSPNVGVTGELFF.